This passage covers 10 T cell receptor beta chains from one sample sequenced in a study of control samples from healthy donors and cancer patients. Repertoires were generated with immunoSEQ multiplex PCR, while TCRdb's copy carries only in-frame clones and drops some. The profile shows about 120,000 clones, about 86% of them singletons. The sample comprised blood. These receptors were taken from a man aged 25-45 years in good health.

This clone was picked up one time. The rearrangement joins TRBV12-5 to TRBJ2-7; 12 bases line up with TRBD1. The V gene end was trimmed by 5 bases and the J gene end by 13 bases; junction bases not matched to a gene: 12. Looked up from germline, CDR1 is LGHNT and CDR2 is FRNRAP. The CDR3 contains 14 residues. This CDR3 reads CASGPSGTGGFIYF. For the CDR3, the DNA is TGTGCTAGTGGTCCCTCCGGGACAGGGGGCTTTATCTACTTC.

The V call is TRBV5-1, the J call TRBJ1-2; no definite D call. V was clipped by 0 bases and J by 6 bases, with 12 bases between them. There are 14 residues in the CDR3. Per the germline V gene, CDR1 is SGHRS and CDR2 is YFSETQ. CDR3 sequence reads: CASSLAGQADGYTF. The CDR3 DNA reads TGCGCCAGCAGCTTGGCCGGGCAGGCTGATGGCTACACCTTC.

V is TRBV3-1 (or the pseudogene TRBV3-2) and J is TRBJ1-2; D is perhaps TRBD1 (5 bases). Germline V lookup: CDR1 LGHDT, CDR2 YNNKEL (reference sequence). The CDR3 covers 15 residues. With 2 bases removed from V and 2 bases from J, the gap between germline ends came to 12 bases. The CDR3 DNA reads TGTGCCAGCAGCCAAAGGGGCGTGGCGAACTATGGCTACACCTTC. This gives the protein CASSQRGVANYGYTF.

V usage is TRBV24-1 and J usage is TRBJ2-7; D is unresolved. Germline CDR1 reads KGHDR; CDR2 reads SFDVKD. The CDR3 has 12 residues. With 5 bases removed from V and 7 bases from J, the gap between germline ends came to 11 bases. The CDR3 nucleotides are TGTGCCACCAGTGGGTGGTCGGAGGAGCAGTACGTC. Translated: CATSGWSEEQYV.

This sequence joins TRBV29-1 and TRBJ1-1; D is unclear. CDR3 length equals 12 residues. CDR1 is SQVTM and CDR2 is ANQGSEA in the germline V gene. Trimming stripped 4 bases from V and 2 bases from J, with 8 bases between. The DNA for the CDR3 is TGCAGCGTTGGAAACCTCAACACTGAAGCTTTCTTT. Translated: CSVGNLNTEAFF.

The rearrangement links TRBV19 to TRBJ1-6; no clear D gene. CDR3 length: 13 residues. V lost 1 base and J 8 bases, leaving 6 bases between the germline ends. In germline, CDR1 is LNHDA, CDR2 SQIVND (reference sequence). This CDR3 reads CASSIGMDSPLHF. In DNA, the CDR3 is TGTGCCAGTAGTATAGGAATGGATTCACCCCTCCACTTT.

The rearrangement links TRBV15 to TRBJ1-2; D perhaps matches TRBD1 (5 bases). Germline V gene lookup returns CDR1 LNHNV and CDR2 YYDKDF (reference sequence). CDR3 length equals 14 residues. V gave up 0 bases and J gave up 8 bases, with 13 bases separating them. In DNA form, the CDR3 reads TGTGCCACCAGCAGAGATGTGGGGGAGCACGGCTACACCTTC. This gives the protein CATSRDVGEHGYTF.

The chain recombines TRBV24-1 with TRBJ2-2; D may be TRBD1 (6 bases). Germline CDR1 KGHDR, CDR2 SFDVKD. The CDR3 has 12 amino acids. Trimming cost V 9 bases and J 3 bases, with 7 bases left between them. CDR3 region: CATAGDTGELFF. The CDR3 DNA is TGTGCCACCGCAGGGGACACCGGGGAGCTGTTTTTT.

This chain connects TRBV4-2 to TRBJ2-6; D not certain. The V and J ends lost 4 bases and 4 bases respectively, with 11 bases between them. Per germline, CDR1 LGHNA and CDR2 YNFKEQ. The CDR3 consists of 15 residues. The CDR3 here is CASSPGLTGANVLTF. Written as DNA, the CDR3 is TGTGCCAGCAGCCCTGGCCTAACAGGGGCCAACGTCCTGACTTTC.

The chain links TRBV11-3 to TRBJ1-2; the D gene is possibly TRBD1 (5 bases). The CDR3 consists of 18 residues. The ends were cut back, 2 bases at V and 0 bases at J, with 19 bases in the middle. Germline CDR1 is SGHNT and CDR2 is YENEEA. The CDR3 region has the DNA TGTGCCAGCAGCTTAACGTGGGACGCCAAGCAAGCTAACTATGGCTACACCTTC. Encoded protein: CASSLTWDAKQANYGYTF. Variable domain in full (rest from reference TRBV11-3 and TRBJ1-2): EAGVVQSPRYKIIEKKQPVAFWCNPISGHNTLYWYLQNLGQGPELLIRYENEEAVDDSQLPKDRFSAERLKGVDSTLKIQPAELGDSAVYLCASSLTWDAKQANYGYTFGSGTRLTVV.